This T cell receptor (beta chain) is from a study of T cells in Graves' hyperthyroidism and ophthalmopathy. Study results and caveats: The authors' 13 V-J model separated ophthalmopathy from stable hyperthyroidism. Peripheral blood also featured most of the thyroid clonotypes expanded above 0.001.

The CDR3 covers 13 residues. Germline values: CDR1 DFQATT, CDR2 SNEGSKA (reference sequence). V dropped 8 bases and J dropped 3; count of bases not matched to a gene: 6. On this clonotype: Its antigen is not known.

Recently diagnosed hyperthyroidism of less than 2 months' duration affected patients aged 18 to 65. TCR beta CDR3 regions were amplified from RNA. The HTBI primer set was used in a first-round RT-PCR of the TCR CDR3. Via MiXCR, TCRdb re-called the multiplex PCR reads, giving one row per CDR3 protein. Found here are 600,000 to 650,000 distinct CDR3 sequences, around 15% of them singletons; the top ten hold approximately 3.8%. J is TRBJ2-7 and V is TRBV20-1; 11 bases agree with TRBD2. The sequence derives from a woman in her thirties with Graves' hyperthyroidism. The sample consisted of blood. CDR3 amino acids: CSIGTSGSYEQYF. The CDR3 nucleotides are TGCAGTATTGGTACTAGCGGGAGCTACGAGCAGTACTTC.